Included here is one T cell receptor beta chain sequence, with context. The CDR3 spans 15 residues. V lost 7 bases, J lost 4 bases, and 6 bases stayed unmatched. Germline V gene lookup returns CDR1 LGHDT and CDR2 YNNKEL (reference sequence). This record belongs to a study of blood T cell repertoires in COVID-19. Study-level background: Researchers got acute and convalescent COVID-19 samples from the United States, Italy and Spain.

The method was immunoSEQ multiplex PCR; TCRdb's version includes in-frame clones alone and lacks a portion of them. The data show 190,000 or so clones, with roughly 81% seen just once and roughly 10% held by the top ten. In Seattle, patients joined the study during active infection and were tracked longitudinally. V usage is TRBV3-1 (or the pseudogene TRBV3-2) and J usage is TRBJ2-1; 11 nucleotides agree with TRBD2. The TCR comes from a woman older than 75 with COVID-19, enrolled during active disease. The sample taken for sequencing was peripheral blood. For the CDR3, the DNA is TGTGCCAGCACGATAGCGGGAGGGCCTTACAATGAGCAGTTCTTC. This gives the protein CASTIAGGPYNEQFF.